The clone carrying this TCR beta chain is a singleton in its sample. Its antigen is still unknown. This entry comes from a study of T cell responses to AZD1222 COVID-19 vaccine. The method was immunoSEQ multiplex PCR; TCRdb's version includes in-frame clones alone and lacks a portion of them. Of about 110,000 clones listed, 70% to 90% are singletons. Notes on the study in general: Along spike, vaccine-associated CD4 TCRs were found throughout, with dominance at 160-218 and 743-854. Donors were largely white British and mainly female; clonal diversity was possibly underestimated. Only a handful of people who got AZD1222 tested seropositive at baseline.

Germline V gives CDR1 MDHEN, CDR2 SYDVKM. V gave up 10 bases and J gave up 6 bases; unmatched junction bases: 8. The CDR3 extends over 12 amino acids. The V and J genes are TRBV28 and TRBJ2-7, with TRBD1 matching over 8 bases. This clonotype was sampled from an adult in good health. The sample here was peripheral blood, taken on day 0 of AZD1222 vaccination. The CDR3 loop reads CAIHRTGTEQYF. The CDR3 DNA is TGTGCCATACACCGGACAGGGACCGAGCAGTACTTC.